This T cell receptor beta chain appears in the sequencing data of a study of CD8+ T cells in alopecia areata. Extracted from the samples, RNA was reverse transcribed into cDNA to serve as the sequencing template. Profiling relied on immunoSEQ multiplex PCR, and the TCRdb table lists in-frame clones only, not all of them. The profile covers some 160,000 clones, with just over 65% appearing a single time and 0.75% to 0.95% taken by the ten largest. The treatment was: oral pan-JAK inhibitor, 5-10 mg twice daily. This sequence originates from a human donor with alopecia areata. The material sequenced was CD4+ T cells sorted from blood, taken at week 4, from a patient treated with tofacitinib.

Written as DNA, the CDR3 is TGTGCCAGCAGTCCTCGAGGGGCGATCGAGCAGTACTTC. It translates to CASSPRGAIEQYF. J is TRBJ2-7 and V is TRBV6-1; D possibly uses TRBD1 or TRBD2 (5 bases each). Germline values: CDR1 MNHNS, CDR2 SASEGT. CDR3 length: 13 residues. Trimming shortened V by 5 bases and J by 6 bases, and 14 bases separated the two germline ends.